The rows below give T cell receptor beta chains drawn from one sample of a study of Ad26.COV2.S vaccination and SARS-CoV-2 variants. Produced via immunoSEQ multiplex PCR; TCRdb's table is partial and in-frame only. The sample contains some 410,000 clones, about 92% of which appear only once. Here the sequenced sample was peripheral blood, taken in a trial of Ad26.COV2.S vaccine versus placebo. These receptors were collected from a person aged 18-65 years who received the Ad26.COV2.S COVID-19 vaccine or a placebo. Both conserved end residues are part of each CDR3. The D gene is left open where the match is weak. Clone size is shown for a subset of rows, as once, few, many or a class of expanded clone.

j_gene: TRBJ1-3
v_gene: TRBV4-2
d_gene: .
abundance: .
CDR3aa: CASSLTGTGNTIYF
CDR3nt: TGTGCCAGCAGCCTCACAGGGACTGGAAACACCATATATTTT

j_gene: TRBJ1-3
v_gene: TRBV4-3
d_gene: .
abundance: once
CDR3aa: CASSHGSGHGNTIYF
CDR3nt: TGCGCCAGCAGCCATGGTTCGGGCCACGGAAACACCATATATTTT

j_gene: TRBJ2-3
v_gene: TRBV5-6
d_gene: .
abundance: .
CDR3aa: CASSRASTDTQYF
CDR3nt: TGTGCCAGCAGCCGAGCGAGTACAGATACGCAGTATTTT

j_gene: TRBJ2-3
v_gene: TRBV4-3
d_gene: .
abundance: .
CDR3aa: CASSQEVWGFTDTQYF
CDR3nt: TGCGCCAGCAGCCAAGAAGTTTGGGGTTTCACAGATACGCAGTATTTT

j_gene: TRBJ1-1
v_gene: TRBV30
d_gene: .
abundance: .
CDR3aa: CAWSVVHPQGSLFF
CDR3nt: TGTGCCTGGAGTGTAGTCCATCCCCAGGGAAGCTTGTTCTTT

j_gene: TRBJ1-6
v_gene: TRBV19
d_gene: .
abundance: .
CDR3aa: CASSIVSGGNSPLHF
CDR3nt: TGTGCCAGTAGTATAGTCTCTGGGGGGAATTCACCCCTCCACTTT

j_gene: TRBJ2-3
v_gene: TRBV6-2/TRBV6-3
d_gene: .
abundance: .
CDR3aa: CASSSPQRTDTQYF
CDR3nt: TGTGCCAGCAGTTCCCCCCAGCGCACAGATACGCAGTATTTT

j_gene: TRBJ2-5
v_gene: TRBV28
d_gene: TRBD2
abundance: .
CDR3aa: CASSLRVQRGAETQYF
CDR3nt: TGTGCCAGCAGTTTGAGGGTCCAGCGGGGGGCCGAGACCCAGTACTTC

j_gene: TRBJ1-6
v_gene: TRBV4-3
d_gene: .
abundance: .
CDR3aa: CASSQDLTGSYNSPLHF
CDR3nt: TGCGCCAGCAGCCAAGATCTTACGGGCTCCTATAATTCACCCCTCCACTTT

j_gene: TRBJ1-1
v_gene: TRBV2
d_gene: .
abundance: once
CDR3aa: CASTGGSNWEAFF
CDR3nt: TGTGCCAGCACCGGGGGCTCGAATTGGGAAGCTTTCTTT

j_gene: TRBJ2-1
v_gene: TRBV9
d_gene: .
abundance: once
CDR3aa: CASSPRGSRGSYNEQFF
CDR3nt: TGTGCCAGCAGCCCCCGCGGGTCGCGGGGCTCCTACAATGAGCAGTTCTTC

j_gene: TRBJ2-5
v_gene: TRBV24-1
d_gene: .
abundance: .
CDR3aa: CATSDFRGGFETQYF
CDR3nt: TGTGCCACCAGTGATTTTAGAGGGGGATTCGAGACCCAGTACTTC

j_gene: TRBJ2-5
v_gene: TRBV14
d_gene: .
abundance: .
CDR3aa: CASGRIQETQYF
CDR3nt: TGTGCCAGCGGACGGATCCAAGAGACCCAGTACTTC

j_gene: TRBJ1-6
v_gene: TRBV28
d_gene: .
abundance: .
CDR3aa: CASSLLDIYNSPLHF
CDR3nt: TGTGCCAGCAGTTTACTCGACATTTATAATTCACCCCTCCACTTT

j_gene: TRBJ1-6
v_gene: TRBV30
d_gene: .
abundance: once
CDR3aa: CAWSVTGNSPLHF
CDR3nt: TGTGCCTGGAGTGTAACAGGGAATTCACCCCTCCACTTT

j_gene: TRBJ2-1
v_gene: TRBV7-8
d_gene: .
abundance: .
CDR3aa: CASSLGSSSYNEQFF
CDR3nt: TGTGCCAGCAGCTTAGGCAGCAGCTCCTACAATGAGCAGTTCTTC

j_gene: TRBJ2-3
v_gene: TRBV12-3/TRBV12-4
d_gene: .
abundance: .
CDR3aa: CASSTGSDTQYF
CDR3nt: TGTGCCAGCAGCACCGGGTCAGATACGCAGTATTTT

j_gene: TRBJ2-3
v_gene: TRBV14
d_gene: .
abundance: .
CDR3aa: CASSQDYGGRGTDTQYF
CDR3nt: TGTGCCAGCAGCCAAGACTACGGGGGTAGGGGCACAGATACGCAGTATTTT

j_gene: TRBJ1-4
v_gene: TRBV6-5
d_gene: .
abundance: .
CDR3aa: CASSYVGDLREKLFF
CDR3nt: TGTGCCAGCAGTTACGTCGGGGATCTTAGGGAAAAACTGTTTTTT